A selection of T cell receptor beta chains follows, all from one sample in a study of Ad26.COV2.S vaccination and SARS-CoV-2 variants. TCRdb keeps only in-frame clones here, not all; method: immunoSEQ multiplex PCR. The repertoire includes fewer than 800,000 clones, around 92% of them detected once, and about 1.5% sits in the top ten. Here the sequenced sample was peripheral blood, taken in a trial of Ad26.COV2.S vaccine versus placebo. The origin of the receptors is a person aged 18-60 years who received the Ad26.COV2.S COVID-19 vaccine or a placebo. Both conserved end residues are part of each CDR3. D genes are given only for firm matches. Clone sizes are given selectively: once, few, many, or a class where the clone is expanded.

d_gene	j_gene	abundance	v_gene	CDR3nt	CDR3aa
TRBD2	TRBJ2-7	.	TRBV29-1	TGCAGCGTTGGGGGAAAAAACTGGGCGGGAGGGACCTACGAGCAGTACTTC	CSVGGKNWAGGTYEQYF
.	TRBJ1-5	.	TRBV7-6	TGTGCCAGCAGCCCGGGGCCTTCCCCGGATCAGCCCCAGCATTTT	CASSPGPSPDQPQHF
TRBD1	TRBJ1-5	.	TRBV2	TGTGCCAGTCAACAGGGGTACGCGGGGCAGCCCCAGCATTTT	CASQQGYAGQPQHF
.	TRBJ1-4	.	TRBV27	TGTGCCAGCAGTTTAGACGGCGCAACTAATGAAAAACTGTTTTTT	CASSLDGATNEKLFF
TRBD1	TRBJ1-2	.	TRBV7-9	TGTGCCAGCAGCCAGGGGGGAAGCTATGGCTACACCTTC	CASSQGGSYGYTF
.	TRBJ2-1	.	TRBV15	TGTGCCACCAGCAGGGGGGGTTTAGGTGAGCAGTTCTTC	CATSRGGLGEQFF
TRBD2	TRBJ2-4	.	TRBV19	TGTGCCAGTATTGGGGGACTAGCTAAGTTGGACATTCAGTACTTC	CASIGGLAKLDIQYF
.	TRBJ2-3	.	TRBV29-1	TGCAGCGTGGCGGGGAGCGAGCCAGATACGCAGTATTTT	CSVAGSEPDTQYF
TRBD1	TRBJ2-3	.	TRBV24-1	TGTGCCACCGGATCTAAAGGGGGCGCAGGGAGCACAGATACGCAGTATTTT	CATGSKGGAGSTDTQYF
TRBD1	TRBJ2-7	.	TRBV18	TGTGCCAGCTCACCGCAACGGACAGGGTCATACGAGCAGTACTTC	CASSPQRTGSYEQYF
.	TRBJ1-1	.	TRBV6-4	TGTGCCAGCAGTGCGTCACTGAACACTGAAGCTTTCTTT	CASSASLNTEAFF
.	TRBJ2-3	.	TRBV5-1	TGCGCCAGCGGGGGTCCTATGGATACGCAGTATTTT	CASGGPMDTQYF
.	TRBJ2-1	.	TRBV11-2	TGTGCCAGCAGCCTCTCTCTAGACAATGAGCAGTTCTTC	CASSLSLDNEQFF
.	TRBJ1-3	once	TRBV7-2	TGTGCCAGCAGCCGGGGCCGTGGAAACACCATATATTTT	CASSRGRGNTIYF
.	TRBJ2-7	.	TRBV15	TGTGCCACCAGCAGAGATGAGGGGAGCTCCTACGAGCAGTACTTC	CATSRDEGSSYEQYF
.	TRBJ2-6	once	TRBV7-3	TGTGCCAGCAGCAAGGACGGAGGCCCTGGGGCCAACGTCCTGACTTTC	CASSKDGGPGANVLTF
.	TRBJ2-7	.	TRBV5-1	TGCGCCAGCAGCACCCGGCACGAGCAGTACTTC	CASSTRHEQYF
.	TRBJ2-7	.	TRBV2	TGTGCCAGCATGCCTGGACATATCTACGAGCAGTACTTC	CASMPGHIYEQYF
.	TRBJ1-3	.	TRBV5-1	TGCGCCAGCAGCTTGTCCAGCAGCTCTGGAAACACCATATATTTT	CASSLSSSSGNTIYF